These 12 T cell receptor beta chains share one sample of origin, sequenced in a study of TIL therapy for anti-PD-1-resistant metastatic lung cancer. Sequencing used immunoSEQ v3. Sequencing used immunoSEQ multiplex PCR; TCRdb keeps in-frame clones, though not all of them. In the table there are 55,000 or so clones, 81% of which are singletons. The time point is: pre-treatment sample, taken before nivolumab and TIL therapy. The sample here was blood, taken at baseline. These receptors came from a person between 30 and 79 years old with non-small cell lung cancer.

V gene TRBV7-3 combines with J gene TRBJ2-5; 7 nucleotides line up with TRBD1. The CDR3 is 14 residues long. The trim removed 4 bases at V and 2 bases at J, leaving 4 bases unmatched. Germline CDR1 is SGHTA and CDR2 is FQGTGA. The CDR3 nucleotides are TGTGCCAGCAGCTGGGCAGGGGGACAAGAGACCCAGTACTTC. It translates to CASSWAGGQETQYF.

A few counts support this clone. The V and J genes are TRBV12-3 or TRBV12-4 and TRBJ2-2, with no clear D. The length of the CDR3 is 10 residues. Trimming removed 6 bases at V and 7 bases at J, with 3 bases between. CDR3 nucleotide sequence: TGTGCCAGCAGAGGCGGGGAGCTGTTTTTT. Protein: CASRGGELFF.

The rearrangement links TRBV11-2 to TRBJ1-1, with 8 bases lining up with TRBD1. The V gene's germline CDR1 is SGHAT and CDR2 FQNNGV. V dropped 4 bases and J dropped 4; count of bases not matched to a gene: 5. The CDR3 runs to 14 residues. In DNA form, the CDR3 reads TGTGCCAGCAGCTATCAAACAGGGGGCACTGAAGCTTTCTTT. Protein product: CASSYQTGGTEAFF. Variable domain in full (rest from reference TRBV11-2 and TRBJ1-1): EAGVAQSPRYKIIEKRQSVAFWCNPISGHATLYWYQQILGQGPKLLIQFQNNGVVDDSQLPKDRFSAERLKGVDSTLKIQPAKLEDSAVYLCASSYQTGGTEAFFGQGTRLTVV.

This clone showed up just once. Here the CDR3 reads CASSQGRGRTGELFF. Written as DNA, the CDR3 is TGTGCCAGCAGTCAGGGTAGAGGAAGGACCGGGGAGCTGTTTTTT. The V gene is TRBV7-9, the J gene TRBJ2-2, with a tentative D call TRBD1 (5 bases). This CDR3 comprises 15 residues. V gave up 6 bases and J gave up 5 bases, with 16 bases separating them. From germline, CDR1 is SEHNR and CDR2 FQNEAQ (reference sequence).

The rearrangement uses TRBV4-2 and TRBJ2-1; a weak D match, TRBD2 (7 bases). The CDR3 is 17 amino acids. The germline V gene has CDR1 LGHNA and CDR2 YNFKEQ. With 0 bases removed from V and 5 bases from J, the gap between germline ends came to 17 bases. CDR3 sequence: CASSQDVSGGLNNEQFF. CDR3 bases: TGTGCCAGCAGCCAAGATGTATCGGGGGGCCTTAACAATGAGCAGTTCTTC.

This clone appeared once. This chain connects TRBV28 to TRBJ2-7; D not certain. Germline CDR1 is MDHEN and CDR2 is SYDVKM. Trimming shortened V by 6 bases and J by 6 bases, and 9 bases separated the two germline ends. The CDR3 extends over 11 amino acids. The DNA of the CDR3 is TGTGCCAGCAGCCCCTCCCTCGAGCAGTACTTC. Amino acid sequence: CASSPSLEQYF.

The CDR3: CASSERLAGTNSYEQYF. The CDR3 DNA is TGTGCCAGCAGTGAGCGACTAGCGGGAACGAACTCCTACGAGCAGTACTTC. This chain links TRBV2 with TRBJ2-7, with 11 bases that match TRBD2. CDR1 and CDR2 (germline): SNHLY, FYNNEI. The junction had 7 bases not matched to a gene; V was cut back by 3 bases and J by 0 bases. There are 17 residues in the CDR3.

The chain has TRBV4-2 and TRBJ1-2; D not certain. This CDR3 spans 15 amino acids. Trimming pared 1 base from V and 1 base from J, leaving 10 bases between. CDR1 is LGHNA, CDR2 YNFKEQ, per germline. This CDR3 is CASSQGPEFNYGYTF. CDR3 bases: TGTGCCAGCAGCCAAGGTCCAGAGTTTAACTATGGCTACACCTTC.

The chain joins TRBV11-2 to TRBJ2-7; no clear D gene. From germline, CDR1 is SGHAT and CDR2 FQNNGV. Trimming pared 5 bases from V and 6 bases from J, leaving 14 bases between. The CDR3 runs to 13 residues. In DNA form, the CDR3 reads TGTGCCAGCAGCCAGACCTCTTGGGGCGAGCAGTACTTC. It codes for CASSQTSWGEQYF.

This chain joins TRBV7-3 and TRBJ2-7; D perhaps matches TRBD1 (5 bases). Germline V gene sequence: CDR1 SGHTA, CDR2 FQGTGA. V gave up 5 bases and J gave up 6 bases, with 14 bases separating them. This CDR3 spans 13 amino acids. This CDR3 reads CASSPRQTGEQYF. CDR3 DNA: TGTGCCAGCAGCCCCCGACAGACGGGCGAGCAGTACTTC.

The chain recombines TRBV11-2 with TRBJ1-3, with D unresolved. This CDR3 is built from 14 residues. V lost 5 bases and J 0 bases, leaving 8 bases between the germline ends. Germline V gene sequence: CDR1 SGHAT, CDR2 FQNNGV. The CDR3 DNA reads TGTGCCAGCAGCGGCGCCCGCTCTGGAAACACCATATATTTT. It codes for CASSGARSGNTIYF.

CDR3 sequence (DNA): TGCAGCGTTGATTTTAGCAACACAGATACGCAGTATTTT. It is translated as CSVDFSNTDTQYF. This chain uses TRBV29-1 with TRBJ2-3; D is unclear. Per germline, CDR1 SQVTM and CDR2 ANQGSEA. The CDR3 runs to 13 residues. The V gene lost 3 bases and the J gene lost 2 bases, with 9 bases spanning the gap.